This T cell receptor (beta chain) stems from a study of T cell changes during pregnancy in multiple sclerosis. The CDR3 extends over 15 amino acids. Germline assignment: CDR1 SGHNT and CDR2 YENEEA. The germline V and J ends were trimmed by 3 bases and 9 bases, with 15 bases remaining between them. The method was immunoSEQ multiplex PCR; TCRdb's version includes in-frame clones alone and lacks a portion of them. The sample includes 90,000 to 150,000 clones, 90% to 95% of them seen just once. This receptor was obtained from a female donor with multiple sclerosis, enrolled in a pregnancy study. The sample here was peripheral blood, taken before pregnancy. The chain links TRBV11-3 to TRBJ1-6; D unresolved. CDR3 bases: TGTGCCAGCAGCTTGGCGGGAGGATTAGTTTCACCCCTCCACTTT. This gives the protein CASSLAGGLVSPLHF.